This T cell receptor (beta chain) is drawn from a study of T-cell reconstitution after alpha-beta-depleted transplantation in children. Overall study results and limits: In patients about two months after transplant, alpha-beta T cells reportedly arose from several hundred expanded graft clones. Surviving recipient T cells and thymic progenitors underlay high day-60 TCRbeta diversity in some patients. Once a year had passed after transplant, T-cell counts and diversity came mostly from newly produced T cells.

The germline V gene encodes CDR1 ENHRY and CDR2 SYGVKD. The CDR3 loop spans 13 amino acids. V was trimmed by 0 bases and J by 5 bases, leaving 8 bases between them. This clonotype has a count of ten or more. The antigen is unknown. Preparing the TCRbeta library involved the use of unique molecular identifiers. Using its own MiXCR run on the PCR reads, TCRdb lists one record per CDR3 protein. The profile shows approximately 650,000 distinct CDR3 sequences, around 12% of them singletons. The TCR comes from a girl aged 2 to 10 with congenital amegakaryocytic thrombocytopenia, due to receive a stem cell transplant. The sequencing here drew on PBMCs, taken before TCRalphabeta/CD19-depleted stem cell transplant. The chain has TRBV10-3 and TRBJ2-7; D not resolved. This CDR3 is CAISESGFHEQYF. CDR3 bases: TGTGCCATCAGTGAGTCAGGGTTCCACGAGCAGTACTTC.